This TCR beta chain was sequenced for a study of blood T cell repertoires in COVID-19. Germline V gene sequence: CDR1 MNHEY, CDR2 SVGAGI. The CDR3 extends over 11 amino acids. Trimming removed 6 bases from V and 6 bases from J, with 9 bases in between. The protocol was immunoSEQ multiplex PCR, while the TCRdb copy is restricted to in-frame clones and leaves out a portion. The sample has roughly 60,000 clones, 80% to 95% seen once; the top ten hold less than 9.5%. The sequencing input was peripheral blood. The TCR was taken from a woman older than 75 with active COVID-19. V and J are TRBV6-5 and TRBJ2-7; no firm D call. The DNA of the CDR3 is TGTGCCAGCAGCCGGCAGGTCGAGCAGTACTTC. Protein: CASSRQVEQYF.